This T cell receptor beta chain derives from a study of blood T cell repertoires in COVID-19. Study at large: Acute and convalescent COVID-19 samples came from the United States, Italy and Spain. Sources were T cells, B-cell-depleted T cells, or PBMCs; the material itself was cDNA or gDNA.

Per the study methods: Amplifying reference gene primers gave estimates of nucleated cell counts. TCRdb keeps only in-frame clones here, not all; method: immunoSEQ multiplex PCR. Clone size and V and J calls were adopted from that table, with D and trimming inferred from the DNA. The table includes just under 85,000 clones, around 83% detected once. The CDR3 contains 13 residues. V lost 6 bases and J lost 3, with 11 bases in between. The germline V gene encodes CDR1 MNHEY and CDR2 SVGAGI. This rearrangement joins TRBV6-5 to TRBJ1-2; no firm D call. The receptor was isolated from a woman aged 55 to 70 with acute or convalescent COVID-19. The sample taken for sequencing was peripheral blood. Written as DNA, the CDR3 is TGTGCCAGCAGAGTTAACCGAGACTATGGCTACACCTTC. Translation: CASRVNRDYGYTF.